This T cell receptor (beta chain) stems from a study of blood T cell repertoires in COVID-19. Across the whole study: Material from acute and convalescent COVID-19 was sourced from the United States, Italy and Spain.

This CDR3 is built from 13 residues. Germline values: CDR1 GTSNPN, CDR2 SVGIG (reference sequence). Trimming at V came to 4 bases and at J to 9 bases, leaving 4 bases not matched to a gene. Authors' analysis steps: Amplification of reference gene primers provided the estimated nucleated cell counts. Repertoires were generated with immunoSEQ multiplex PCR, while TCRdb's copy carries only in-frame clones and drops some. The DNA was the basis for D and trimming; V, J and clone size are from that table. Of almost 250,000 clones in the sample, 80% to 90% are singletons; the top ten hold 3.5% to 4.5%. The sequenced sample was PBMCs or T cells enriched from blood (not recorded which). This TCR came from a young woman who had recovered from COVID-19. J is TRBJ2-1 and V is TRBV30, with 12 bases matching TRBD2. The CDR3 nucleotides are TGTGCCTGGACGACTAGCGGGAGTGGTGAGCAGTTCTTC. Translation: CAWTTSGSGEQFF.